This entry lists 4 T cell receptor beta chains sequenced from one sample in a study of graft-versus-host responses after intestinal transplantation. Their antigen targets remain unknown. Sequencing was performed with immunoSEQ multiplex PCR; in TCRdb, only in-frame clones are kept and a portion is missing. The repertoire holds some 93,000 clones, with more than 85% as singletons. The sequences come from unstimulated CD8+ T cells sorted from spleen or lymph node cells, collected before intestinal transplant. These receptors originate from a human donor who received an intestinal transplant.

V and J are TRBV7-2 and TRBJ2-7; 8 nucleotides match TRBD1. In germline, CDR1 is SGHTA, CDR2 FQGNSA. The CDR3 runs 15 residues. Losses at the gene ends were 5 bases for V and 3 bases for J; bases not matched to a gene: 9. The CDR3 is CASSLRWDRIYEQYF. The CDR3 bases are TGTGCCAGCAGCCTAAGATGGGACAGGATCTACGAGCAGTACTTC.

J is TRBJ1-2 and V is TRBV4-1; D unresolved. Germline loops: CDR1 MGHRA, CDR2 YSYEKL. This CDR3 region has 15 residues. Trimming stripped 2 bases from V and 6 bases from J, with 16 bases between. CDR3 protein: CASSQSSGLSHGYTF. The CDR3 bases are TGCGCCAGCAGCCAATCGAGCGGACTTTCCCATGGCTACACCTTC.

V is TRBV11-2 and J is TRBJ2-1, with 9 bases matching TRBD2. The CDR3 loop spans 16 amino acids. V lost 1 base to trimming and J lost 8 bases; unmatched junction nucleotides: 9. CDR1 is SGHAT and CDR2 is FQNNGV in the germline V gene. The CDR3 loop is CASSLARGGAYDEQFF. CDR3 nucleotide sequence: TGTGCCAGCAGCTTAGCTCGCGGGGGGGCCTATGATGAGCAGTTCTTC.

The V call is TRBV13, the J call TRBJ1-5; D is possibly TRBD1 (6 bases). From germline, CDR1 is PRHDT and CDR2 FYEKMQ (reference sequence). V dropped 8 bases and J dropped 4 bases, with 21 bases sitting between them. The length of the CDR3 is 16 residues. Here the CDR3 reads CASRRQDDGGNQPQHF. The CDR3 nucleotides are TGTGCCAGCCGAAGACAGGACGACGGTGGGAATCAGCCCCAGCATTTT.